This paragraph reports one T cell receptor (beta chain). Its antigen is currently unknown. The assay was immunoSEQ multiplex PCR, and TCRdb's table has in-frame clones only and misses some. This table has tens of thousands of clones, around four fifths appearing once. This sample is part of a study of vaccination effects on CD4 cells after COVID-19. The study's findings and limits: Marked clonal contraction was seen late after vaccination (in both infection- and vaccine-induced clones).

The CDR3 is made up of 18 amino acids. V trimming: 1 base; J trimming: 1 base; junction bases outside the gene matches: 6. Germline values: CDR1 KGHDR, CDR2 SFDVKD. After expansion with viral peptide pools in the ViraFEST assay, antigen-specific CD4+ T cells were sequenced. Following culture for more than 9 days, CD4+ T cells were isolated. Everyone in the study got two shots of either the BNT162b2 or mRNA-1273 vaccine. The TCR was taken from a human donor who received a COVID-19 vaccine. The V gene is TRBV24-1, the J gene TRBJ2-3, with 11 bases lining up with TRBD2. Sequences were derived from CD4+ T cells from PBMCs cultured with HCoV-OC43 spike peptides, sampled after COVID-19 vaccination. Subset noted: HCoV-OC43 spike overlapping peptide pool stimulation. The CDR3: CATSDLRVAGGRTDTQYF. As DNA, the CDR3 is TGTGCCACCAGTGATTTAAGGGTAGCGGGGGGGCGCACAGATACGCAGTATTTT.